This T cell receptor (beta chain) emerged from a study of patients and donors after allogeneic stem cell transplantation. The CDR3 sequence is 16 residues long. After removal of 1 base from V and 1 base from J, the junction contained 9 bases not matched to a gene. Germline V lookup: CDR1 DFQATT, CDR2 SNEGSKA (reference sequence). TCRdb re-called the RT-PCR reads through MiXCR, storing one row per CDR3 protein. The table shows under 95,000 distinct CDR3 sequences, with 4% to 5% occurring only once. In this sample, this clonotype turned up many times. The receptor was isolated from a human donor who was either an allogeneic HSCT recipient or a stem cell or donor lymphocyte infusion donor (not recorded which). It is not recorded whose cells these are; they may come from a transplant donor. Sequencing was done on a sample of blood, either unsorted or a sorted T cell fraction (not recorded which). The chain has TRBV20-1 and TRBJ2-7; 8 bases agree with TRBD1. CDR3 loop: CSARGLRGTGSYEQYF. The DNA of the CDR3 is TGCAGTGCTAGAGGACTGCGCGGGACAGGATCCTACGAGCAGTACTTC.